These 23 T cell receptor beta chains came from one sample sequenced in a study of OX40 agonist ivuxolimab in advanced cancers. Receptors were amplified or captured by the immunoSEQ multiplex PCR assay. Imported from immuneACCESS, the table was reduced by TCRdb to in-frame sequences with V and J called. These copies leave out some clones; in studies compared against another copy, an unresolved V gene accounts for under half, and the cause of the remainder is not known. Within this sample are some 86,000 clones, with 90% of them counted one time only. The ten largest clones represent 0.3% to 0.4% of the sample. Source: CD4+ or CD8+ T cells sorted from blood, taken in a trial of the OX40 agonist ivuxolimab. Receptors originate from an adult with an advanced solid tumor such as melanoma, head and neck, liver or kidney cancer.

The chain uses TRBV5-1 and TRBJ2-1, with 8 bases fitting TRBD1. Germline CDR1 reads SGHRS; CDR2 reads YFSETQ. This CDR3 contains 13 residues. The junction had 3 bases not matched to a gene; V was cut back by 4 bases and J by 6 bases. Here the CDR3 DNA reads TGCGCCAGCAGCCGTACAGGGGGCAATGAGCAGTTCTTC. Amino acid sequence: CASSRTGGNEQFF.

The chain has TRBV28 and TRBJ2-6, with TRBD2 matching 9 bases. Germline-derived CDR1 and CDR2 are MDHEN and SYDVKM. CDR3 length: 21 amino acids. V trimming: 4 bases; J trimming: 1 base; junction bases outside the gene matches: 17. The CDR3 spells CASSSGGGVFGYTSGANVLTF. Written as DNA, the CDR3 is TGTGCCAGCAGTTCCGGCGGGGGGGTGTTTGGCTACACGTCTGGGGCCAACGTCCTGACTTTC. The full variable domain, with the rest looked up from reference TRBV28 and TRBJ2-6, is DVKVTQSSRYLVKRTGEKVFLECVQDMDHENMFWYRQDPGLGLRLIYFSYDVKMKEKGDIPEGYSVSREKKERFSLILESASTNQTSMYLCASSSGGGVFGYTSGANVLTFGAGSRLTVL.

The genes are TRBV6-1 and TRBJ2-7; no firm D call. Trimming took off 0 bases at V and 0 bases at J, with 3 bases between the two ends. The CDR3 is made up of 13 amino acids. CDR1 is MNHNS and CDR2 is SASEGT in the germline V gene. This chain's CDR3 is CASSEAGSYEQYV. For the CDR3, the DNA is TGTGCCAGCAGTGAAGCAGGCTCCTACGAGCAGTACGTC.

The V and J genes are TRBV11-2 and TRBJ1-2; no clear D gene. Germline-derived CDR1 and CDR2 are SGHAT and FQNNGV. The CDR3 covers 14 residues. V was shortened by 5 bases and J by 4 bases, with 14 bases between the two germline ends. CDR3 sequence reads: CASSVRGRIYGYTF. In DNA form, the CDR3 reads TGTGCCAGCAGCGTGCGAGGCCGGATCTATGGCTACACCTTC.

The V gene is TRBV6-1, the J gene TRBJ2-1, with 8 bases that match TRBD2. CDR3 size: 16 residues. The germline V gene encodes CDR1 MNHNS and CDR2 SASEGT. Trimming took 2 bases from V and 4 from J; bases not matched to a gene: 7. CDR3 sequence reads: CASSEFSTSVYNEQFF. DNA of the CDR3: TGTGCCAGCAGTGAATTCTCGACTAGCGTATACAATGAGCAGTTCTTC.

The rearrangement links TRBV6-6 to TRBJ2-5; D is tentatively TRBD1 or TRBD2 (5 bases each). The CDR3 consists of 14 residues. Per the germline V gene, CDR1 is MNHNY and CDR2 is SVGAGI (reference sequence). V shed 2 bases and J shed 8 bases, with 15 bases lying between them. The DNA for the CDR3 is TGTGCCAGCAGTTACGATTTAACGGGGCCAACCCAGTACTTC. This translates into CASSYDLTGPTQYF.

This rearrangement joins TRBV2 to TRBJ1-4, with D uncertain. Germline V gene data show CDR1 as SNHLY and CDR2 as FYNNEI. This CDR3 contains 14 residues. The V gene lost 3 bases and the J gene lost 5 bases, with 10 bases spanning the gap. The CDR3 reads CASSDGQLNEKLFF. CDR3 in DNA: TGTGCCAGCAGTGATGGGCAGCTGAATGAAAAACTGTTTTTT.

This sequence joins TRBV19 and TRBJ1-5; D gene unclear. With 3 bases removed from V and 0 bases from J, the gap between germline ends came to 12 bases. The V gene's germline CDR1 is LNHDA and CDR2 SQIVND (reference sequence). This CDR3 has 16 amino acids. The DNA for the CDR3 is TGTGCCAGTAGTATCGCGGGCGGTTATAGCAATCAGCCCCAGCATTTT. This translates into CASSIAGGYSNQPQHF.

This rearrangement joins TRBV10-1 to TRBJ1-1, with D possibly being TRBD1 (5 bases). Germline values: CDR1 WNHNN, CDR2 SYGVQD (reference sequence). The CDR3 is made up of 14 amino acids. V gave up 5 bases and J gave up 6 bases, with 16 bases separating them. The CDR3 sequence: CASSKTAPGAEAFF. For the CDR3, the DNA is TGCGCCAGCAGTAAGACAGCTCCGGGAGCTGAAGCTTTCTTT.

CDR3 bases: TGTGCCAGCAGCTTAGGGGCAGCGGCTCTCAATGAGCAGTTCTTC. Its translation is CASSLGAAALNEQFF. The chain couples TRBV7-6 to TRBJ2-1, with D perhaps TRBD2 (5 bases). Deletions cut 1 base from V and 6 bases from J, with 13 bases between. Germline V gives CDR1 SGHVS, CDR2 FNYEAQ. This CDR3 comprises 15 residues.

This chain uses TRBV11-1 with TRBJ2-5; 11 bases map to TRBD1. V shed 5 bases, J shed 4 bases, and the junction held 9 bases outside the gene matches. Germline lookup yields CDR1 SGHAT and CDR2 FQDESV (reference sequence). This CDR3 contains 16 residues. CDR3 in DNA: TGTGCCAGCAGCCCAGGACCCGGGACAGGGGGAGAGACCCAGTACTTC. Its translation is CASSPGPGTGGETQYF. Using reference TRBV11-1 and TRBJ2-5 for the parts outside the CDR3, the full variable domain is EAEVAQSPRYKITEKSQAVAFWCDPISGHATLYWYRQILGQGPELLVQFQDESVVDDSQLPKDRFSAERLKGVDSTLKIQPAELGDSAMYLCASSPGPGTGGETQYFGPGTRLLVL.

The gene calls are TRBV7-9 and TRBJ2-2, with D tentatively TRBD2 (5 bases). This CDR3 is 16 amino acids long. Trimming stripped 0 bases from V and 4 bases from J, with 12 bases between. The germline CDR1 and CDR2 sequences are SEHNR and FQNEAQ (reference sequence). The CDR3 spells CASSLASRGSTGELFF. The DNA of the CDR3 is TGTGCCAGCAGCTTAGCGTCAAGAGGGTCCACCGGGGAGCTGTTTTTT. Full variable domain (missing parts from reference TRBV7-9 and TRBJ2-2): DTGVSQNPRHKITKRGQNVTFRCDPISEHNRLYWYRQTLGQGPEFLTYFQNEAQLEKSRLLSDRFSAERPKGSFSTLEIQRTEQGDSAMYLCASSLASRGSTGELFFGEGSRLTVL.

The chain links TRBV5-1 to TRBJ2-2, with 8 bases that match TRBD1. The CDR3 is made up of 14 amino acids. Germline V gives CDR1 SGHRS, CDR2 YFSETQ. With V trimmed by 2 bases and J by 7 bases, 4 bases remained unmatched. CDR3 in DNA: TGCGCCAGCAGCTTCGACAGGGGAAACGGGGAGCTGTTTTTT. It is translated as CASSFDRGNGELFF.

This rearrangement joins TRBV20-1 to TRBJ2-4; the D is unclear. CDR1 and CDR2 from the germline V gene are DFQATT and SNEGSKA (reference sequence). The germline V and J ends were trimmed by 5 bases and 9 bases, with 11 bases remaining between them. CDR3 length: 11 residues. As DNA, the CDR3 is TGCAGTGCTGGGCTTGTAGTCATTCAGTACTTC. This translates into CSAGLVVIQYF.

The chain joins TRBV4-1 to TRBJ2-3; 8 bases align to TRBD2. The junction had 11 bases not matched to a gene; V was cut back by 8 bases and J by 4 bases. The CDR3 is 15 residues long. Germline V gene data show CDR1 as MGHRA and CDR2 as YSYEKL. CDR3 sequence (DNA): TGCGCCAGCGCCGTGGGTCGGGGGGGCGCAGATACGCAGTATTTT. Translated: CASAVGRGGADTQYF.

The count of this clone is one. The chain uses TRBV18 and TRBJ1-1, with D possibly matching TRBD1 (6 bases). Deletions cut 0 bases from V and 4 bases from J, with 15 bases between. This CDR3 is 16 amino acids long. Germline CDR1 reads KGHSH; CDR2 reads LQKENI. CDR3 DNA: TGTGCCAGCTCACCACCCGGACAGTCAAGGGCCACTGAAGCTTTCTTT. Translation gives CASSPPGQSRATEAFF.

The CDR3 DNA reads as TGTGCCAGCTCCCCCTGGGGCTACGAGCAGTACTTC. It specifies CASSPWGYEQYF. The chain has TRBV18 and TRBJ2-7; D is unclear. V was clipped by 6 bases and J by 3 bases, with 9 bases between them. Germline assignment: CDR1 KGHSH and CDR2 LQKENI. The CDR3 extends over 12 amino acids.

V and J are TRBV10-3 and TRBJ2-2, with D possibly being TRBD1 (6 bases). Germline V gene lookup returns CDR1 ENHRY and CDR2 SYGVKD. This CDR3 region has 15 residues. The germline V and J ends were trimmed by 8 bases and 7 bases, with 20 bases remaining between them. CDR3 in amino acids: CAISRGAGDIGELFF. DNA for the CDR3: TGTGCCATCTCCCGGGGAGCAGGGGACATCGGGGAGCTGTTTTTT.

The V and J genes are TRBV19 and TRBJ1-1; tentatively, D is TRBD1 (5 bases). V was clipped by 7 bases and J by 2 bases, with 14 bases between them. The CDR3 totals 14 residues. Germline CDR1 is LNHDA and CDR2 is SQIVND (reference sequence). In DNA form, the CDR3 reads TGTGCCAGTACCCGGAGGGGAGGAAACACTGAAGCTTTCTTT. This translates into CASTRRGGNTEAFF.

The CDR3 sequence is CASSQETGTGGQRQYF. In DNA, the CDR3 is TGCGCCAGCAGCCAGGAAACCGGGACAGGGGGCCAGCGGCAGTACTTC. The rearrangement links TRBV4-1 to TRBJ2-7; 12 bases line up with TRBD1. CDR1 and CDR2 from the germline V gene are MGHRA and YSYEKL. CDR3 length: 16 residues. J lost 9 bases, V lost 3 bases, and 12 bases had no gene match.

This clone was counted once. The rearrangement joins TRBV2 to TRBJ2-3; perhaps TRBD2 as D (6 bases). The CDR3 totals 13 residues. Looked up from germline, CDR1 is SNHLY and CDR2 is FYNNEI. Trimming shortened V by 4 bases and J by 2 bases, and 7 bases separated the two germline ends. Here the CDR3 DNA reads TGTGCCAGCAGTGGGGAGGTCACAGATACGCAGTATTTT. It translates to CASSGEVTDTQYF.

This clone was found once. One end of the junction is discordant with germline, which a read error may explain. The CDR3 loop is CASSPWGAGYGYTF. CDR3 nucleotides: TGTGCTAGCAGCCCGTGGGGGGCAGGGTATGGCTACACCTTC. The chain is built from TRBV7-7 and TRBJ1-2; weak D call: TRBD1 (6 bases). Germline V gene lookup returns CDR1 SSHAT and CDR2 FNYEAQ (reference sequence). The CDR3 sequence is 14 residues long.

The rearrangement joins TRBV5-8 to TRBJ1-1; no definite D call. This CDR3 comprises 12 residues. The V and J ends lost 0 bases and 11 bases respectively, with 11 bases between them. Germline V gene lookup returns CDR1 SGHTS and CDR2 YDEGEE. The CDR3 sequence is CASSLDHIAAFF. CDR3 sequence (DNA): TGTGCCAGCAGCTTGGACCATATCGCTGCTTTCTTT.